A selection of T cell receptor beta chains follows, all from one sample in a study of blood T cell repertoires in COVID-19. Clones were read by immunoSEQ multiplex PCR, and TCRdb kept only the in-frame ones, dropping some. The data show around 50,000 clones, with 82% seen just once and about 22% held by the top ten. Sequenced input: peripheral blood. The receptors shown here come from a woman in her sixties with acute or convalescent COVID-19. CDR3s include the opening cysteine and the closing phenylalanine or tryptophan. The order of the fields is V gene, D gene, J gene, clone size, CDR3 DNA, CDR3 protein. The D gene is left open where the match is weak. Part of the rows lack a size; the others show once, few, many or a class for expanded clones.

>TRBV5-1|TRBD1|TRBJ1-1|NA
TGCGCCAGCAGCAAGCGACAGGGGGCACGGACTGAAGCTTTCTTT
CASSKRQGARTEAFF
>TRBV5-1|NA|TRBJ2-7|NA
TGCGCCAGCAGCTTGGGCGGGGACCCTGCCTACGAGCAGTACTTC
CASSLGGDPAYEQYF
>TRBV24-1|TRBD1|TRBJ2-7|NA
TGTGCCACCAGTGACCCCGGACAGGGGACAACCTACGAGCAGTACTTC
CATSDPGQGTTYEQYF
>TRBV2|NA|TRBJ1-4|NA
TGTGCCAGCAACCCAGGGTCGACTAATGAAAAACTGTTTTTT
CASNPGSTNEKLFF
>TRBV14|TRBD1|TRBJ2-1|few
TGTGCCAGCAGCCAAGACGGGGGAGGACAGGGCCTGCTAAGGGCCGAGCAGTTCTTC
CASSQDGGGQGLLRAEQFF
>TRBV5-1|NA|TRBJ2-2|NA
TGCGCCAGCAGCTTGAGGGAGGCTAACACCGGGGAGCTGTTTTTT
CASSLREANTGELFF
>TRBV10-3|TRBD1|TRBJ1-2|NA
TGTGCCATCAGTGAGGACAGGGTGAGTGGCTACACCTTC
CAISEDRVSGYTF
>TRBV18|TRBD2|TRBJ2-1|NA
TGTGCCAGCTCAGATAAGACTAGCGGGGGGCGACGCTCCTACAATGAGCAGTTCTTC
CASSDKTSGGRRSYNEQFF
>TRBV7-2|NA|TRBJ2-5|NA
TGTGCCAGCAGCTTATTGAGAAGCCAAGAGACCCAGTACTTC
CASSLLRSQETQYF
>TRBV19|TRBD1|TRBJ1-5|NA
TGTGCCAGTAGTATAGGAGGGGGCGGATTAAATCAGCCCCAGCATTTT
CASSIGGGGLNQPQHF
>TRBV19|NA|TRBJ1-5|NA
TGTGCCTGCGGGGGGGGCGGCGGTCAGCCCCAGCATTTT
CACGGGGGQPQHF
>TRBV19|NA|TRBJ1-1|NA
TGTGCCAGTAGTTTCCGGGGTGAAGGAACTGAAGCTTTCTTT
CASSFRGEGTEAFF
>TRBV27|NA|TRBJ2-7|NA
TGTGCCAGCAGTCTCCACCCCCCAGGGGAAGGGCAGTACTTC
CASSLHPPGEGQYF
>TRBV7-9|NA|TRBJ1-6|NA
TGTGCCAGCAGCTTCGGGGGTTCGGATAATTCACCCCTCCACTTT
CASSFGGSDNSPLHF
>TRBV30|NA|TRBJ1-5|NA
TGTGCCTGGAGTAGCACGGGGGATAGCAATCAGCCCCAGCATTTT
CAWSSTGDSNQPQHF
>TRBV7-3|NA|TRBJ2-5|NA
TGTGCCAGCAGCGTCCATGGGGCAGAGACCCAGTACTTC
CASSVHGAETQYF
>TRBV6-6|TRBD2|TRBJ2-2|NA
TGTGCCAGCAGACCGGGGGGTTCCGGGGAGCTGTTTTTT
CASRPGGSGELFF
>TRBV5-1|NA|TRBJ2-3|NA
TGCGCCAGCAGACAGACACCGGTCTCGACAGATACGCAGTATTTT
CASRQTPVSTDTQYF
>TRBV7-9|NA|TRBJ1-5|NA
TGTGCCAGCAGCTCCCAGGGATCTAGCAATCAGCCCCAGCATTTT
CASSSQGSSNQPQHF
>TRBV5-6|NA|TRBJ1-4|NA
TGTGCCAGCAGCTTTAACGGGGACTGGTGGAATGAAAAACTGTTTTTT
CASSFNGDWWNEKLFF
>TRBV30|NA|TRBJ1-6|NA
TGTGCCTGGAGTGTACTTGGGGGGTCTAATTCACCCCTCCACTTT
CAWSVLGGSNSPLHF
>TRBV7-8|NA|TRBJ1-1|NA
TGTGCCAGCAGCTTAGAACAACCGGGGAGCACTGAAGCTTTCTTT
CASSLEQPGSTEAFF
>TRBV30|NA|TRBJ1-2|NA
TGTGCCTGGAGTGGATTCGGGGGGGCCCCCCTCTATGGCTACACCTTC
CAWSGFGGAPLYGYTF
>TRBV19|NA|TRBJ1-2|once
TGTGCCAGTAGTGGGGCCGGCTACACCTTC
CASSGAGYTF
>TRBV5-1|TRBD1|TRBJ2-7|NA
TGCGCCAGCAGCTTGGGTGACCGGGACAGCACCTACGAGCAGTACTTC
CASSLGDRDSTYEQYF
>TRBV5-6|NA|TRBJ1-5|once
TGTGCCAGCAGCTTGAAGGGGATCCGCAATCAGCCCCAGCATTTT
CASSLKGIRNQPQHF
>TRBV11-2|NA|TRBJ2-4|NA
TGTGCCAGCAGCTTAGTCAGGGTAAACATTCAGTACTTC
CASSLVRVNIQYF
>TRBV4-2|TRBD2|TRBJ2-2|few
TGTGCCAGCAGCCAAGGCGGGGGACCTGACACCGGGGAGCTGTTTTTT
CASSQGGGPDTGELFF
>TRBV10-1|TRBD1|TRBJ2-1|few
TGCGCCAGCAGGGGACAGGGCGGGAATGAGCAGTTCTTC
CASRGQGGNEQFF
>TRBV28|NA|TRBJ1-6|NA
TGTGCCTACCGGGATAACAATTCACCCCTCCACTTT
CAYRDNNSPLHF
>TRBV5-1|NA|TRBJ2-1|NA
TGCGCCAGCAGCTTGGGACAGGTTGACAATGAGCAGTTCTTC
CASSLGQVDNEQFF
>TRBV9|TRBD2|TRBJ2-7|NA
TGTGCCAGCAGTCCAGGGACTAGCGGGAGCTACGAGCAGTACTTC
CASSPGTSGSYEQYF